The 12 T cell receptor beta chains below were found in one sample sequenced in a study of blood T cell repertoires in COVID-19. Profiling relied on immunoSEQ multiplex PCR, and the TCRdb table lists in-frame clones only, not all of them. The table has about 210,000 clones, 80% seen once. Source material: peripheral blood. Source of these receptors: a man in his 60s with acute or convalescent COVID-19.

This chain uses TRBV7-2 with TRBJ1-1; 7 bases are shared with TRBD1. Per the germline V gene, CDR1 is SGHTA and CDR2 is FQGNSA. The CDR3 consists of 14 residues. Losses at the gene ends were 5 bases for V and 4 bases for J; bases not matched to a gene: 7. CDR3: CASSRDREITEAFF. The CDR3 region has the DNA TGTGCCAGCAGCCGCGACAGGGAGATCACTGAAGCTTTCTTT.

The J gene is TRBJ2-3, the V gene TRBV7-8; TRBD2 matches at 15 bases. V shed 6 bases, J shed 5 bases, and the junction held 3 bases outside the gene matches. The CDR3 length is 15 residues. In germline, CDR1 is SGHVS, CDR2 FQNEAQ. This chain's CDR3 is CASSRTSGREDTQYF. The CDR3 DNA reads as TGTGCCAGCAGTCGGACTAGCGGGAGGGAAGATACGCAGTATTTT.

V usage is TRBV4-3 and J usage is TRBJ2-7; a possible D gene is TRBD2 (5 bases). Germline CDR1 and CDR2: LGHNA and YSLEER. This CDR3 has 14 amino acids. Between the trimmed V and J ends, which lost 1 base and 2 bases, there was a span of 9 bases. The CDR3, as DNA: TGCGCCAGCAGCCAAGCGAGGGTTGCCTACGAGCAGTACTTC. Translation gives CASSQARVAYEQYF.

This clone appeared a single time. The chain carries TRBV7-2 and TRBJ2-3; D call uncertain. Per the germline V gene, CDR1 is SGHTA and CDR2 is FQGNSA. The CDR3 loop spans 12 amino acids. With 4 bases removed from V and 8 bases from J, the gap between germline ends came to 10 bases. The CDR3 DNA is TGTGCCAGCAGCTCCGATCCGGTTACGCAGTATTTT. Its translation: CASSSDPVTQYF.

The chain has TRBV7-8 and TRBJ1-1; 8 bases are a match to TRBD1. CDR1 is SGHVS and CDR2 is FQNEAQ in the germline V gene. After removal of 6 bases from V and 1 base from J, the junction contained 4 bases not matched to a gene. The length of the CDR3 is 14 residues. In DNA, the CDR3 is TGTGCCAGCAGGAACAGGGGGTCGAACACTGAAGCTTTCTTT. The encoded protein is CASRNRGSNTEAFF.

The CDR3 reads CASSPASGDSYEQYF. CDR3 DNA sequence: TGTGCCAGCAGTCCTGCCAGCGGGGACTCCTACGAGCAGTACTTC. The chain combines TRBV5-4 with TRBJ2-7; 7 positions match TRBD2. The ends lost 5 bases at V and 0 bases at J; junction bases unmatched: 8. Germline CDR1 reads SGHNT; CDR2 reads YYREEE (reference sequence). The CDR3 has 15 amino acids.

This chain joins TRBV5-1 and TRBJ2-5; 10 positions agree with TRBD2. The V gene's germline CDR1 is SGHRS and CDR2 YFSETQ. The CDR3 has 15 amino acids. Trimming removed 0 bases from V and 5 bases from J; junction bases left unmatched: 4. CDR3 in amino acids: CASSLVAGGRETQYF. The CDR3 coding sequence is TGCGCCAGCAGCTTGGTAGCGGGGGGTCGCGAGACCCAGTACTTC.

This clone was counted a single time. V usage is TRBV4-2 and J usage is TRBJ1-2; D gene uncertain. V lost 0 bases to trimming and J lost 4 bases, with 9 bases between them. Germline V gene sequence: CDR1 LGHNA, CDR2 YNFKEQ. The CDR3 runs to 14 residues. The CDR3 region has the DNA TGTGCCAGCAGCCAAGAAACAGTAACCTATGGCTACACCTTC. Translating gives CASSQETVTYGYTF.

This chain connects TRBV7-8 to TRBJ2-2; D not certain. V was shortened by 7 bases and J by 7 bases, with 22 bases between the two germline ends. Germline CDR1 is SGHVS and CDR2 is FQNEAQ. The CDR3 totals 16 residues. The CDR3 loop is CASIPRGRLGVGELFF. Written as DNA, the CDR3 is TGTGCCAGCATCCCCCGCGGAAGACTGGGTGTCGGGGAGCTGTTTTTT.

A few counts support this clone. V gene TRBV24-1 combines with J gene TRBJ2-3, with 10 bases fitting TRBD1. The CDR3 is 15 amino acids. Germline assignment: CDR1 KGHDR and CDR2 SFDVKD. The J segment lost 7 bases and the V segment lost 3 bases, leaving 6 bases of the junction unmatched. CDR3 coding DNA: TGTGCCACCAGTGATCCGACAGGGGGCGCAAATACGCAGTATTTT. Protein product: CATSDPTGGANTQYF.

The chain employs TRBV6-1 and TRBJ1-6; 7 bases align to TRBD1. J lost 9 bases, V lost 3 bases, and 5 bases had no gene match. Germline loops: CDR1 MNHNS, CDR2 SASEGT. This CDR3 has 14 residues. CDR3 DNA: TGTGCCAGCAGTGAGACAGGGCGGCGTTCACCCCTCCACTTT. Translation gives CASSETGRRSPLHF.

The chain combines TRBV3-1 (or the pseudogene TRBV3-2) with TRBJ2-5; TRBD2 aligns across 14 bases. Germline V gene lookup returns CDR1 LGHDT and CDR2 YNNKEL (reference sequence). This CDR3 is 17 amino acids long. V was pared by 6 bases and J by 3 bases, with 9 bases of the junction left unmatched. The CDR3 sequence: CASSSRLAGGGKETQYF. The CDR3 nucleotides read TGTGCCAGCAGTTCCCGACTAGCGGGAGGGGGAAAAGAGACCCAGTACTTC.